This T cell receptor beta chain was sequenced for a study of shared clonotypes between healthy human individuals. Broader study findings: The study drew on few donors, limiting represented genetic and exposure-history diversity. Sampling involved blood alone; tissue repertoires likely differ. Around 5% of naive CD4 clonotypes were shared across several donors.

This CDR3 spans 14 amino acids. Concerning this clone: Its antigen is as yet unknown.

DNA at approximately 200 ng, 25,000 to 35,000 T cell genomes, went into sorted-subset replicate PCRs. The assay was immunoSEQ multiplex PCR, and TCRdb's table has in-frame clones only and misses some. The sample holds some 240,000 clones, 65% to 70% seen once. The rearrangement joins TRBV21-1 to TRBJ2-7. TRBV21-1 is reported as a pseudogene. The receptor's source is a young man in good health. Sample: memory CD4+ T cells sorted from blood. Documented subset: CD45RA-negative fraction. As DNA, the CDR3 is TGTGCCAGCAGCAAAGGAGTTGAGGACGACGAGCAGTACTTC. It yields the protein CASSKGVEDDEQYF.